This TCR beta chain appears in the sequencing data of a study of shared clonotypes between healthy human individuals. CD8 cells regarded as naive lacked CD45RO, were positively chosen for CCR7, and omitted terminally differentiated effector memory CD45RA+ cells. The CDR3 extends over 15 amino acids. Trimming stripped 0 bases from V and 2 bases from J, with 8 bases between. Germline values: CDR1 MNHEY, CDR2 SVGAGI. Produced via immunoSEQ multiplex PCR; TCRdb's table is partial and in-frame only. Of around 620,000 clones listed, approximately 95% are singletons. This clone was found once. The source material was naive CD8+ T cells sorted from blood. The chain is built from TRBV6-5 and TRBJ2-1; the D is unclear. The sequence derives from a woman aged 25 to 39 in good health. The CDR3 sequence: CASSYSTSTYNEQFF. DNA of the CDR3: TGTGCCAGCAGTTACTCGACTTCTACCTACAATGAGCAGTTCTTC.